The clone carrying this TCR beta chain was detected once. Germline loops: CDR1 SGHNT, CDR2 YYREEE (reference sequence). This CDR3 contains 13 residues. The V end lost 4 bases, the J end lost 5 bases, and 10 bases lay between the germline ends. Both 60 Vbeta primers and 13 Jbeta primers went into the PCR. Only in-frame clones appear in the TCRdb table, and some are missing; sequencing was by immunoSEQ multiplex PCR. The sample shows 120,000 or so clones, 80% of them seen only once. The data are from a study of cytomegalovirus exposure and HLA in healthy donors. The receptor's source is a man aged 50 to 60 in good health and CMV-seronegative. Sequencing input: PBMCs. J is TRBJ2-1 and V is TRBV5-4, with a possible D match to TRBD1 (5 bases). In DNA form, the CDR3 reads TGTGCCAGCAGCGAAATACAGGACAATGAGCAGTTCTTC. It encodes CASSEIQDNEQFF. Full variable domain (missing parts from reference TRBV5-4 and TRBJ2-1): ETGVTQSPTHLIKTRGQQVTLRCSSQSGHNTVSWYQQALGQGPQFIFQYYREEENGRGNFPPRFSGLQFPNYSSELNVNALELDDSALYLCASSEIQDNEQFFGPGTRLTVL.